The rows below give T cell receptor beta chains drawn from one sample of a study of Graves' ophthalmopathy and Graves' hyperthyroidism. TCRdb recomputed calls from the multiplex PCR reads with MiXCR, one row per CDR3 protein. This sample has over a million distinct CDR3 sequences, with about 38% found just once. The sample consisted of peripheral blood or thyroid tissue (not recorded which). These receptors were obtained from an adult man with Graves' hyperthyroidism. The CDR3 runs from the conserved cysteine through the conserved F or W. A D gene is named only where the DNA matches it firmly. Clone size, where shown, is once, few, many, or a class for clones that have expanded.

D gene	J gene	clone size	V gene	CDR3 DNA	CDR3 protein
TRBD1	TRBJ1-1	NA	TRBV29-1	TGCAGCGTTGGAGAGGGACAGAAAGCTTTCTTT	CSVGEGQKAFF
TRBD1	TRBJ2-2	many	TRBV10-3	TGTGCCATCAGCGGACAGGGAGTAGTAACCGGGGAGCTGTTTTTT	CAISGQGVVTGELFF
NA	TRBJ1-3	NA	TRBV7-9	TGTGCCAGCCGGAAGGGGGGAGGGGACACCATATATTTT	CASRKGGGDTIYF
NA	TRBJ2-5	many	TRBV20-1	TGCAGTGCAGAAGATGAGAGCAGGGGAAAGGAGACCCAGTACTTC	CSAEDESRGKETQYF
TRBD2	TRBJ2-7	NA	TRBV28	TGTGCCAGTAGACTAGCGGGGGGGTCTCGGGAGCAGTACTTC	CASRLAGGSREQYF
TRBD2	TRBJ2-7	NA	TRBV5-1	TGCGCCAGCCAGATAGCGGGAGCCTACGAGCAGTACTTC	CASQIAGAYEQYF
NA	TRBJ2-7	once	TRBV6-2/TRBV6-3	TGTGCCAGCAGACCGCTGGGTCTTGGATCCTACGAGCAGAACTTC	CASRPLGLGSYEQNF
TRBD1	TRBJ1-1	many	TRBV20-1	TGCAGTGCTACGATGACAGGGTGGAACACTGAAGCTTTCTTT	CSATMTGWNTEAFF
NA	TRBJ2-7	many	TRBV3-1	TGTGCCAGCAGCCATTCCGCCTCCTACGAGCAGTACTTC	CASSHSASYEQYF
NA	TRBJ1-2	many	TRBV7-9	TGTGCCAGCAGCTTAGAGAAGGTTAACTATGGCTACACCTTC	CASSLEKVNYGYTF
NA	TRBJ1-1	NA	TRBV28	TGTGCCAGCAGTCGAAGGGACAATACCGGGGAGGGAGCTTTCTTT	CASSRRDNTGEGAFF
NA	TRBJ1-5	many	TRBV7-9	TGTGCCAGCAGCTTTGGGGGGGACGGTCAGCCCCAGCATTTT	CASSFGGDGQPQHF
NA	TRBJ1-4	once	TRBV7-9	TGTGCCAGCAGCTTATTCCCATCTCGGGAAAAACTGTTTTTT	CASSLFPSREKLFF
TRBD1	TRBJ2-5	NA	TRBV29-1	TGCAGCGTTGGGACAGGGGGGCCATATCAGCCCCAGTACTTC	CSVGTGGPYQPQYF
NA	TRBJ1-1	few	TRBV12-5	TGTGCTAGTGGTTTGGGTCAGGGGACTGAAGCTTTCTTT	CASGLGQGTEAFF
NA	TRBJ2-7	few	TRBV7-2	TGTGCCAGCAGCTTGGTCCCCCCGCGCTCCTACGAGCAGTACTTC	CASSLVPPRSYEQYF
TRBD1	TRBJ2-7	few	TRBV20-1	TGCAGTGCTACATTTACCGGGACAGGGGGTTACGAGCAGTACTTC	CSATFTGTGGYEQYF
NA	TRBJ2-5	NA	TRBV20-1	TGCAGCTGCCCCCGGGGGGAGACCCAGTACTTC	CSCPRGETQYF
TRBD2	TRBJ2-5	NA	TRBV10-3	TGTGCCATCAGAGACACTAGCGGGGGCAACCAAGAGACCCAGTACTTC	CAIRDTSGGNQETQYF
NA	TRBJ2-7	NA	TRBV25-1	TGTACCAGCAGACCGGGACAAGATGACGAGCAGTACTTC	CTSRPGQDDEQYF
NA	TRBJ2-7	NA	TRBV7-2	TGTGCCAGCAGCATAAATGGGAGGGGGGACGCATCGGGGCAGTACTTC	CASSINGRGDASGQYF
NA	TRBJ1-1	many	TRBV12-3/TRBV12-4	TGTGCCAGCAGTTTACGCCAGGGGATTGAAGCTTTCTTT	CASSLRQGIEAFF